This is a list of T cell receptor beta chains from one sample in a study of identical twins. TCRdb re-called the 5' RACE reads through MiXCR, storing one row per CDR3 protein. The sample contains 500,000 to 550,000 distinct CDR3 sequences, about a fifth of which appear only once. The data were also submitted as part of a second study, on yellow fever vaccine responses in identical twins.

Material for sequencing was CD4+ T cells sorted from blood. Source of these receptors: a woman aged 18-29 years in good health. Both conserved end residues are part of each CDR3.

V | CDR3
TRBV2 | CASSGAIKGKVRGHEQFF
TRBV20-1 | CSARDVGGGPDTQYF
TRBV3-1 | CASSPPTSGGSYEQYF
TRBV7-7 | CASSSLATGTDTQYF
TRBV28 | CASRGRETQYF
TRBV5-1 | CASSLGDRGLGEAFF
TRBV12-3/TRBV12-4 | CASKRASSPGGTEAFF
TRBV7-2 | CASSLWDRNTDTQYF
TRBV3-1 | CASSIAPSGSLYYEQYF
TRBV3-1 | CASSYTNTEAFF
TRBV29-1 | CSVGTSGRGEQFF
TRBV6-5 | CASRYGQGGSPLHF
TRBV4-1 | CASSQEPGGRARNEQFF
TRBV20-1 | CSASVLFRGGFYNEQFF
TRBV6-2/TRBV6-3 | CATKGLTNTGELFF
TRBV5-5 | CASSLVFGNEKLFF
TRBV5-1 | CASSLAEGWTEAFF
TRBV5-5 | CASSYAWDRAGANVLTF
TRBV11-2 | CASSPWTGNYGYTF
TRBV20-1 | CSARVSGSTDTQYF
TRBV4-1 | CASSRGLAGPGGNEQYF
TRBV29-1 | CSVRLAGVSYEQYF
TRBV7-2 | CASSFRASYEQYF
TRBV6-2/TRBV6-3 | CASSPGQGYEKLFF
TRBV18 | CASSPQTGAVHNEQFF
TRBV24-1 | CATSDSGLAGVYNEQFF
TRBV2 | CASSGLAGVTANTGELFF
TRBV11-2 | CASRRTAFSGNTIYF
TRBV28 | CASSLPRGANGYTF
TRBV7-2 | CASSSTIRGNEQFF
TRBV27 | CASSPWTGGSNGYTF
TRBV6-2/TRBV6-3 | CASRGERSYEQYF
TRBV20-1 | CSASPGSGRVGNEQFF
TRBV2 | CASSDLPGQIPYF
TRBV27 | CASCLSGTSGVEQFF
TRBV5-6 | CASSPLRDRPKNIQYF
TRBV29-1 | CSVATSFRVEQYF
TRBV21-1 | CASTAEGNKTQYF
TRBV20-1 | CSAITSGRTLGEQFF
TRBV10-3 | CAISERPKDRGGETQYF
TRBV3-1 | CASSQAGGRNTGELFF
TRBV5-1 | CASSFRGAKEYNEQFF
TRBV29-1 | CSVGASGSAETQYF
TRBV5-1 | CASSPGLVQETQYF
TRBV4-1 | CASSHAHTVTGASSWDTQYF
TRBV11-2 | CASSLGQGNNSPLHF
TRBV18 | CASSSRDDNEQFF
TRBV2 | CASWDRDDEQFF
TRBV12-3/TRBV12-4 | CASSSGLAGEQFF
TRBV3-1 | CASSQWDYEQYF
TRBV19 | CASRVTGMSNQPQHF
TRBV7-8 | CASSLAWASGRNGNEQFF
TRBV12-3/TRBV12-4 | CASREVRDRYGYTF
TRBV2 | CASSDPSGELNTQYF
TRBV2 | CASSEGSTAYSNQPQHF
TRBV2 | CASRGTEETQYF
TRBV24-1 | CATSTGKSYEQFF
TRBV4-2 | CASSPRIAGPGDTQYF
TRBV5-1 | CASSRLGGSDEQFF
TRBV2 | CASSEAGSATNEKLFF